One T cell receptor (beta chain) is described in this entry. The clone's antigen remains unknown. No clone much larger than this one lies a single base away; base qualities are absent. The same CDR3 can be traced to other DNA sequences in this sample. This record belongs to a study of blood T cell repertoires in COVID-19 (dated by TCRdb to about 2020). For the wider study: Collaborator samples came from the United States, Italy and Spain and covered acute and convalescent phases of COVID-19. The material from the prospective study consisted of cDNA or gDNA derived from T cells, B-cell-depleted T cells, or PBMCs. The dataset comprised deeply sampled blood TCRbeta repertoires from subjects exposed to, actively infected with, or recovered from COVID-19. A freely available public database, intended as a resource for researchers studying the immune response to SARS-CoV-2, is where the repertoires were released. Samples came from the ongoing ImmuneRACE study (first 160 participants) plus 1,254 subjects from 6 global collaborators. Nearly every sample came with metadata listing a de-identified subject ID, COVID-19 status, age in years and sex. Where available, HLA class I and class II types were taken from metadata supplied by the sample provider and were not determined by assay-based typing.

TCRbeta CDR3 regions were amplified from genomic DNA using the immunoSEQ Assay, a bias-controlled multiplex PCR. From the authors' description of their analysis: The number of nucleated cells in each sample was estimated from the amplification of reference gene primers within the assay. To quantify the absolute abundance of each unique TCRbeta CDR3 rearrangement, sequence reads were collapsed and filtered. For each sample, productive Simpson clonality was calculated as the square root of Simpson's diversity index across productive rearrangements. Entries here come from immuneACCESS through TCRdb and include only in-frame sequences with V and J called. Some clones fail to appear in such tables; in the studies checked, an unresolved V gene covers under half of the shortfall, and the cause of the remainder is unknown. V and J calls and clone size are given by that table; D and trimming were obtained from the DNA. The sample records 230,000 or so clones, roughly 81% of which are singletons. Approximately 7.5% of the sample comes from the top ten.

CDR1 is given as SGHRS and CDR2 as YFSETQ, both from the germline V gene. Including the terminal cysteine and phenylalanine, the CDR3 comprises 15 residues. Left in the record is the CDR3 DNA by itself, 45 bases read in frame from the first base. Trimmed from V: 2 bases; trimmed from J: 0 bases; junction bases lacking a gene match: 2. Overall results and qualifications from the work: Clinical and demographic metadata were provided uncurated, with the amount varying by source and participant.

One collaborating source in Seattle enrolled patients during active infection and followed them longitudinally through the course of disease. Each collaborating institution followed its own protocols to collect whole blood in K2EDTA tubes. Collaborator samples were shipped for TCRbeta analysis as frozen whole blood, isolated PBMCs, or DNA extracted from either sample type. The specimen was peripheral blood. This sequence originates from a woman over 75 with COVID-19, enrolled during active disease. This receptor chain uses TRBV5-1 and TRBJ1-5; the junction holds 7 bases that match TRBD1. The nucleotide sequence is TGCGCCAGCAGCTTTACAGGGGATAGCAATCAGCCCCAGCATTTT. It translates as CASSFTGDSNQPQHF.